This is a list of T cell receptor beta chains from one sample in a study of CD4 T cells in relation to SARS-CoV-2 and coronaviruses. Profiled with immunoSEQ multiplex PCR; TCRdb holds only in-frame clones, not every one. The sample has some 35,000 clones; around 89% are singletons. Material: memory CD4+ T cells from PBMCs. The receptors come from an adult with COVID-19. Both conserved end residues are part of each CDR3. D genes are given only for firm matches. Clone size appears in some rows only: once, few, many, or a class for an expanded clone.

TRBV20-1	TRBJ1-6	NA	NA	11	CSARGGGSLHF	TGCAGTGCTAGAGGAGGGGGATCCCTCCACTTT
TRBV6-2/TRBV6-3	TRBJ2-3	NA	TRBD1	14	CASRRDRAVNTQYF	TGTGCCAGCCGCCGGGACAGGGCCGTGAATACGCAGTATTTT
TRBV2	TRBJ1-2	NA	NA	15	CASNRMGWSGGSYTF	TGTGCCAGCAACCGAATGGGATGGTCGGGGGGGAGCTACACCTTC
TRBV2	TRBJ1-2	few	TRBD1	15	CASLVPGTVTSGYTF	TGTGCCAGCCTCGTACCCGGGACAGTAACTAGTGGCTACACCTTC
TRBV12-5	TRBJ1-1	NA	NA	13	CASGLSGITEAFF	TGTGCTAGTGGTTTGTCTGGGATCACTGAAGCTTTCTTT
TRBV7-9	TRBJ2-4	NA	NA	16	CASSHGGTTLGNIQYF	TGTGCCAGCAGCCACGGGGGAACAACGCTAGGGAACATTCAGTACTTC
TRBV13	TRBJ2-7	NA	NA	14	CASSLGRGRTEQYF	TGTGCCAGCAGCTTGGGCAGGGGTAGGACCGAGCAGTACTTC
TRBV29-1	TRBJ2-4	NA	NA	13	CSAGTGGGNIQYF	TGCAGCGCCGGAACAGGGGGGGGAAACATTCAGTACTTC
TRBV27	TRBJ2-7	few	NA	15	CASRTRPAQGYEQYF	TGTGCCAGCCGTACCCGCCCGGCCCAAGGCTACGAGCAGTACTTC
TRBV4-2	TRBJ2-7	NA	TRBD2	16	CASSQEASGGPGEQYF	TGTGCCAGCAGCCAAGAAGCTAGCGGGGGGCCTGGCGAGCAGTACTTC